The rows below give T cell receptor beta chains drawn from one sample of a study of vaccination effects on CD4 cells after COVID-19. No antigen is known for these receptors. Measured with immunoSEQ multiplex PCR; TCRdb has only the in-frame clones, and not every one. This table holds about 73,000 clones, around 79% found once. Sequenced here: CD4+ T cells from PBMCs cultured with HCoV-NL63 spike peptides, sampled before COVID-19 vaccination. The source is a human donor who received a COVID-19 vaccine. The CDR3 runs from the conserved cysteine through the conserved F or W. D genes are given only for firm matches. A row's size may be missing; if present it is once, few, many or a size class.

CDR3aa: CAISKGLSNEKLFF; CDR3nt: TGTGCCATCAGTAAGGGACTTTCTAATGAAAAACTGTTTTTT; d_gene: -; v_gene: TRBV10-3; abundance: -; j_gene: TRBJ1-4
CDR3aa: CASSQGARASGNTIYF; CDR3nt: TGCGCCAGCAGCCAAGGTGCGAGGGCGAGTGGAAACACCATATATTTT; d_gene: -; v_gene: TRBV4-3; abundance: few; j_gene: TRBJ1-3
CDR3aa: CASSQGGSYNEQFF; CDR3nt: TGTGCCAGCAGCCAGGGGGGGTCCTACAATGAGCAGTTCTTC; d_gene: -; v_gene: TRBV11-3; abundance: -; j_gene: TRBJ2-1
CDR3aa: CASKTASTDTQYF; CDR3nt: TGTGCCAGCAAAACTGCGAGCACAGATACGCAGTATTTT; d_gene: -; v_gene: TRBV6-6; abundance: once; j_gene: TRBJ2-3
CDR3aa: CASSPGTGINIQYF; CDR3nt: TGTGCCAGCAGCCCAGGGACAGGGATTAACATTCAGTACTTC; d_gene: TRBD1; v_gene: TRBV9; abundance: -; j_gene: TRBJ2-4
CDR3aa: CASSLDGGTITDTQYF; CDR3nt: TGCGCCAGCAGCTTGGATGGCGGGACCATCACAGATACGCAGTATTTT; d_gene: -; v_gene: TRBV5-1; abundance: -; j_gene: TRBJ2-3
CDR3aa: CASGLMAGGSRDGYTF; CDR3nt: TGTGCTAGTGGTTTGATGGCAGGGGGTAGTAGGGATGGCTACACCTTC; d_gene: TRBD1; v_gene: TRBV12-5; abundance: few; j_gene: TRBJ1-2
CDR3aa: CSVSRGHINEKLFF; CDR3nt: TGCAGCGTATCAAGGGGACATATTAATGAAAAACTGTTTTTT; d_gene: -; v_gene: TRBV29-1; abundance: -; j_gene: TRBJ1-4
CDR3aa: CASSPIGGSSGSYNEQFF; CDR3nt: TGTGCCAGCTCACCAATTGGAGGTTCTAGCGGCTCCTACAATGAGCAGTTCTTC; d_gene: TRBD2; v_gene: TRBV18; abundance: -; j_gene: TRBJ2-1
CDR3aa: CASSPDRGDGGYTF; CDR3nt: TGTGCCAGCTCACCAGATAGGGGCGACGGTGGCTACACCTTC; d_gene: -; v_gene: TRBV18; abundance: -; j_gene: TRBJ1-2
CDR3aa: CASSSKTGELFF; CDR3nt: TGTGCTAGTTCTTCGAAGACCGGGGAGCTGTTTTTT; d_gene: -; v_gene: TRBV12-5; abundance: few; j_gene: TRBJ2-2
CDR3aa: CASSLRGRQFF; CDR3nt: TGTGCCAGCAGCCTTCGGGGAAGGCAGTTCTTC; d_gene: -; v_gene: TRBV12-3/TRBV12-4; abundance: -; j_gene: TRBJ2-1
CDR3aa: CATAGTSASFGEQFF; CDR3nt: TGTGCCACCGCCGGGACTAGCGCTTCATTCGGGGAGCAGTTCTTC; d_gene: TRBD2; v_gene: TRBV2; abundance: once; j_gene: TRBJ2-1
CDR3aa: CASSQGDTGELEKLFF; CDR3nt: TGTGCCAGCAGCCAGGGGGACACAGGGGAATTGGAAAAACTGTTTTTT; d_gene: TRBD1; v_gene: TRBV4-2; abundance: -; j_gene: TRBJ1-4
CDR3aa: CASSSRRGQGARSNYGYTF; CDR3nt: TGTGCCAGTAGTTCTCGACGGGGACAGGGGGCAAGATCTAACTATGGCTACACCTTC; d_gene: TRBD1; v_gene: TRBV19; abundance: -; j_gene: TRBJ1-2
CDR3aa: CSVALTSGPVSVLTF; CDR3nt: TGCAGCGTTGCCCTTACTAGCGGCCCGGTCAGCGTCCTGACTTTC; d_gene: TRBD2; v_gene: TRBV29-1; abundance: few; j_gene: TRBJ2-6
CDR3aa: CASSPSGTANNYGYTF; CDR3nt: TGTGCCAGCTCACCATCCGGGACAGCAAATAACTATGGCTACACCTTC; d_gene: TRBD1; v_gene: TRBV18; abundance: few; j_gene: TRBJ1-2
CDR3aa: CASSLRMGDEQFF; CDR3nt: TGTGCCAGCAGCTTGCGAATGGGAGATGAGCAGTTCTTC; d_gene: -; v_gene: TRBV11-3; abundance: -; j_gene: TRBJ2-1
CDR3aa: CASSATGTSGANVLTF; CDR3nt: TGTGCCAGTAGTGCGACAGGAACCTCTGGGGCCAACGTCCTGACTTTC; d_gene: -; v_gene: TRBV19; abundance: few; j_gene: TRBJ2-6
CDR3aa: CASSGGQGASNYGYTF; CDR3nt: TGTGCCAGCAGCGGGGGACAGGGGGCCTCAAACTATGGCTACACCTTC; d_gene: TRBD1; v_gene: TRBV9; abundance: -; j_gene: TRBJ1-2
CDR3aa: CASSVAGANVLTF; CDR3nt: TGTGCCAGCAGCGTAGCTGGGGCCAACGTCCTGACTTTC; d_gene: -; v_gene: TRBV9; abundance: -; j_gene: TRBJ2-6
CDR3aa: CASSLILDNEQFF; CDR3nt: TGCGCCAGCAGCTTGATCCTGGACAATGAGCAGTTCTTC; d_gene: -; v_gene: TRBV5-1; abundance: -; j_gene: TRBJ2-1
CDR3aa: CAIGPGPEAFF; CDR3nt: TGTGCCATCGGACCGGGACCGGAAGCTTTCTTT; d_gene: -; v_gene: TRBV10-3; abundance: -; j_gene: TRBJ1-1
CDR3aa: CASSQDRAKNNEQFF; CDR3nt: TGTGCCAGCAGCCAAGACAGGGCTAAAAACAATGAGCAGTTCTTC; d_gene: TRBD1; v_gene: TRBV6-5; abundance: few; j_gene: TRBJ2-1
CDR3aa: CSASTRNTEAFF; CDR3nt: TGCAGTGCTAGTACCAGAAACACTGAAGCTTTCTTT; d_gene: -; v_gene: TRBV20-1; abundance: few; j_gene: TRBJ1-1
CDR3aa: CASSLNNPTAGEAFF; CDR3nt: TGTGCCAGCTCACTTAACAATCCAACTGCGGGTGAAGCTTTCTTT; d_gene: -; v_gene: TRBV18; abundance: few; j_gene: TRBJ1-1
CDR3aa: CASSRRQGGGYTF; CDR3nt: TGTGCCAGCAGTAGGAGACAGGGGGGCGGCTACACCTTC; d_gene: TRBD1; v_gene: TRBV28; abundance: -; j_gene: TRBJ1-2
CDR3aa: CASSVSATTGTGYTF; CDR3nt: TGTGCCAGCAGCGTAAGCGCTACGACAGGGACTGGCTACACCTTC; d_gene: TRBD1; v_gene: TRBV7-2; abundance: -; j_gene: TRBJ1-2
CDR3aa: CASRLAGVETQYF; CDR3nt: TGTGCCAGCAGGCTAGCGGGGGTAGAGACCCAGTACTTC; d_gene: TRBD2; v_gene: TRBV6-5; abundance: -; j_gene: TRBJ2-5
CDR3aa: CASRTSTGNTEAFF; CDR3nt: TGTGCCAGCAGGACATCAACAGGGAACACTGAAGCTTTCTTT; d_gene: -; v_gene: TRBV6-6; abundance: -; j_gene: TRBJ1-1
CDR3aa: CASARGAANQETQYF; CDR3nt: TGTGCTAGTGCGCGTGGGGCGGCGAACCAAGAGACCCAGTACTTC; d_gene: -; v_gene: TRBV12-5; abundance: -; j_gene: TRBJ2-5
CDR3aa: CASTLEPGQGSSPLHF; CDR3nt: TGTGCCAGCACCCTCGAACCGGGACAGGGTTCCTCACCCCTCCACTTT; d_gene: TRBD1; v_gene: TRBV2; abundance: -; j_gene: TRBJ1-6
CDR3aa: CAIILLAGGTDTQYF; CDR3nt: TGTGCCATCATACTACTAGCGGGGGGCACAGATACGCAGTATTTT; d_gene: TRBD2; v_gene: TRBV5-4; abundance: -; j_gene: TRBJ2-3
CDR3aa: CASSSNYGYTF; CDR3nt: TGTGCCAGTAGCAGTAACTATGGCTACACCTTC; d_gene: -; v_gene: TRBV19; abundance: -; j_gene: TRBJ1-2
CDR3aa: CASSYSNFRLSANTGELFF; CDR3nt: TGTGCCAGCAGTTACTCGAATTTCAGATTGAGCGCGAACACCGGGGAGCTGTTTTTT; d_gene: -; v_gene: TRBV6-2/TRBV6-3; abundance: few; j_gene: TRBJ2-2
CDR3aa: CASSYKGGQPQHF; CDR3nt: TGTGCCAGCAGTTACAAGGGCGGACAGCCCCAGCATTTT; d_gene: -; v_gene: TRBV6-2/TRBV6-3; abundance: -; j_gene: TRBJ1-5
CDR3aa: CASSHRRPATVETQYF; CDR3nt: TGTGCCAGCAGCCACCGAAGACCCGCTACCGTTGAGACCCAGTACTTC; d_gene: -; v_gene: TRBV11-2; abundance: few; j_gene: TRBJ2-5
CDR3aa: CASSVVAGAGNEQFF; CDR3nt: TGTGCCAGCAGCGTAGTAGCGGGGGCGGGCAATGAGCAGTTCTTC; d_gene: TRBD2; v_gene: TRBV9; abundance: -; j_gene: TRBJ2-1
CDR3aa: CASSVQGVVDNSPLHF; CDR3nt: TGTGCCAGCAGCGTTCAGGGAGTGGTGGATAATTCACCCCTCCACTTT; d_gene: -; v_gene: TRBV5-4; abundance: -; j_gene: TRBJ1-6
CDR3aa: CARGGTSYNEQFF; CDR3nt: TGTGCCAGGGGGGGGACATCCTACAATGAGCAGTTCTTC; d_gene: -; v_gene: TRBV2; abundance: few; j_gene: TRBJ2-1
CDR3aa: CASSEAPGRSSGNTIYF; CDR3nt: TGTGCCAGCAGTGAAGCCCCGGGACGGAGCTCTGGAAACACCATATATTTT; d_gene: -; v_gene: TRBV6-1; abundance: -; j_gene: TRBJ1-3
CDR3aa: CASSRIRQGEKLFF; CDR3nt: TGTGCCAGCTCACGGATCCGGCAGGGGGAAAAACTGTTTTTT; d_gene: -; v_gene: TRBV18; abundance: few; j_gene: TRBJ1-4
CDR3aa: CASSPLETGKKGNQPQHF; CDR3nt: TGTGCCAGCAGTCCACTAGAGACAGGAAAGAAAGGCAATCAGCCCCAGCATTTT; d_gene: -; v_gene: TRBV28; abundance: -; j_gene: TRBJ1-5
CDR3aa: CASTPESGANEQFF; CDR3nt: TGTGCCAGCACCCCGGAGTCAGGGGCCAATGAGCAGTTCTTC; d_gene: -; v_gene: TRBV2; abundance: few; j_gene: TRBJ2-1
CDR3aa: CASSSGLSGANVLTF; CDR3nt: TGTGCCAGCTCATCAGGGCTTTCTGGGGCCAACGTCCTGACTTTC; d_gene: -; v_gene: TRBV18; abundance: -; j_gene: TRBJ2-6